This record covers a single TCR beta chain. Antigen specificity is unknown. CDR1 is MDHEN and CDR2 is SYDVKM in the germline V gene. The V end lost 6 bases, the J end lost 7 bases, and 16 bases lay between the germline ends. The length of the CDR3 is 13 residues. This entry is derived from a study of shared clonotypes between healthy human individuals. The table came from immunoSEQ multiplex PCR; TCRdb's copy has only in-frame clones and leaves some out. The repertoire consists of about 180,000 clones, with approximately 95% occurring once and the leading ten covering 0.065% to 0.07%. The study's findings and limits: The generation probabilities recorded for non-shared clonotypes fell below those of clonotypes shared by all four donors.

The J gene is TRBJ2-7, the V gene TRBV28; a possible D gene is TRBD1 (8 bases). The sequence was collected from a woman aged 25-40 years in good health. The specimen was naive CD4+ T cells sorted from blood. Subset in this sample: CD45RA+ positively selected. The CDR3: CASRPNRGGEQYF. Here the CDR3 DNA reads TGTGCCAGCAGACCTAACAGGGGGGGAGAGCAGTACTTC.